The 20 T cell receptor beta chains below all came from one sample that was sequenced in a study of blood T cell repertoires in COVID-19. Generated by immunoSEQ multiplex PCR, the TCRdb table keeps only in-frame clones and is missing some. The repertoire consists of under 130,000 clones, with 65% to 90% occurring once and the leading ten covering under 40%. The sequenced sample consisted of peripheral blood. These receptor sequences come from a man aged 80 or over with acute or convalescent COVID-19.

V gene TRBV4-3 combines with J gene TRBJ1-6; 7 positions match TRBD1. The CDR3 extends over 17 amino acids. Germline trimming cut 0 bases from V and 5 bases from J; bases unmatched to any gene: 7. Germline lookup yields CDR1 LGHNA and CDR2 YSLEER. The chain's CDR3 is CASSQEWRGRNNSPLHF. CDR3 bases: TGCGCCAGCAGCCAAGAGTGGAGGGGGCGAAATAATTCACCCCTCCACTTT.

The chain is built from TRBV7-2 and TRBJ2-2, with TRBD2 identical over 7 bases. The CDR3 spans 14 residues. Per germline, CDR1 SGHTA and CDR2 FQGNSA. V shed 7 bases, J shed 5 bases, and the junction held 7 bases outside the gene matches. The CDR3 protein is CASTRTSRTGELFF. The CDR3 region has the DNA TGTGCCAGCACCCGGACTAGTAGGACCGGGGAGCTGTTTTTT.

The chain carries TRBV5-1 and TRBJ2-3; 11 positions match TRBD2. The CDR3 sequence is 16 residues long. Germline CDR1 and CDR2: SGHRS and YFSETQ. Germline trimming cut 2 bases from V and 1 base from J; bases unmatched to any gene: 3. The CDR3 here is CASSLLAGDGTDTQYF. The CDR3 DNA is TGCGCCAGCAGCTTACTAGCGGGAGATGGCACAGATACGCAGTATTTT.

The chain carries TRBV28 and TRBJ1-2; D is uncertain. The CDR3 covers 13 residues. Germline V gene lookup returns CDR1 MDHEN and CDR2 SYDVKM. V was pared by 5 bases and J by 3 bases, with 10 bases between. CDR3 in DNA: TGTGCCAGCAGTAGGGAAGCGGACTATGGCTACACCTTC. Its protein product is CASSREADYGYTF.

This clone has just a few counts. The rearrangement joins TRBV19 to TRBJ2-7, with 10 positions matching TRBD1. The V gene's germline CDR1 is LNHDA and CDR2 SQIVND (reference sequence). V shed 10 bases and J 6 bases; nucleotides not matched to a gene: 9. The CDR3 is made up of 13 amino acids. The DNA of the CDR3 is TGTGCCACCACGGGACAGGGGAGGTCCGAGCAGTACTTC. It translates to CATTGQGRSEQYF.

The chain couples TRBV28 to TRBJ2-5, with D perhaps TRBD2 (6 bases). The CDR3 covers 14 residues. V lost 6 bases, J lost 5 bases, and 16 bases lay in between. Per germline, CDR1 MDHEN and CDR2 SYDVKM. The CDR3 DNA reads TGTGCCAGCAGCCCCGGGACTCCAAGGGAGACCCAGTACTTC. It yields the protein CASSPGTPRETQYF.

CDR3 protein: CASSLTFSGTATDTQYF. CDR3 DNA sequence: TGTGCCAGCAGCTTAACGTTTAGCGGGACAGCCACAGATACGCAGTATTTT. V is TRBV7-3 and J is TRBJ2-3, with D tentatively TRBD2 (8 bases). V shed 0 bases and J shed 2 bases, with 15 bases lying between them. The CDR3 covers 17 residues. CDR1 is SGHTA, CDR2 FQGTGA, per germline.

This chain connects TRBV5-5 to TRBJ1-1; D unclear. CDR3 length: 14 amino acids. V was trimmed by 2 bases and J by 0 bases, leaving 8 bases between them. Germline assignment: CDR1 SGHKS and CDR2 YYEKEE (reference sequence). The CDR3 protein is CASSFNTMNTEAFF. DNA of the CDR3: TGTGCCAGCAGCTTTAACACTATGAACACTGAAGCTTTCTTT.

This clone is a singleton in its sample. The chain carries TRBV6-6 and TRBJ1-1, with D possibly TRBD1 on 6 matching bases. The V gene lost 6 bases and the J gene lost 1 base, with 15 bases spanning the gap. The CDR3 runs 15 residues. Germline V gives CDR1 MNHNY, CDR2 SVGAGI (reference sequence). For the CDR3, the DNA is TGTGCCAGCAGGCTACAGGGATTTGAGAACACTGAAGCTTTCTTT. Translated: CASRLQGFENTEAFF.

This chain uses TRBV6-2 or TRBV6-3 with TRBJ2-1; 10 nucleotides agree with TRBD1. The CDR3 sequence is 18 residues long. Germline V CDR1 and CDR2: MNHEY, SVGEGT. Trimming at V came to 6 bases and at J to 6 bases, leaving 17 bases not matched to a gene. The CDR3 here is CASSITLPGQGFFNEQFF. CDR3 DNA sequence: TGTGCCAGCAGCATCACCTTACCGGGACAGGGGTTTTTCAATGAGCAGTTCTTC.

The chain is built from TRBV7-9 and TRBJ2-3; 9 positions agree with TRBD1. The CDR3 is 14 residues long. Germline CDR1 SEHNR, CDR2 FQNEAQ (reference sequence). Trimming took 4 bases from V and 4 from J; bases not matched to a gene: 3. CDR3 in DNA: TGTGCCAGCAGCTGGGACAGGGTACCAGATACGCAGTATTTT. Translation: CASSWDRVPDTQYF.

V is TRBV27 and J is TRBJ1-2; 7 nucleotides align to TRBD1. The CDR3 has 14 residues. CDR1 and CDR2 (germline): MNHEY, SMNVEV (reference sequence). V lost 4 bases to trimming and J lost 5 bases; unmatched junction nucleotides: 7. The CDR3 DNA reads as TGTGCCAGCAGTTCTGGAGGGACAGCTTATGGCTACACCTTC. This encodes CASSSGGTAYGYTF.

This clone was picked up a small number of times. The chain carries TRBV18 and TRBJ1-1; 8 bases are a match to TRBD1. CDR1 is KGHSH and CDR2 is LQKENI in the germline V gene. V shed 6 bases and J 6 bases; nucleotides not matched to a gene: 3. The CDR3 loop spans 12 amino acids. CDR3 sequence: CASSLTGAEAFF. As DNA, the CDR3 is TGTGCCAGCTCGCTGACAGGGGCTGAAGCTTTCTTT.

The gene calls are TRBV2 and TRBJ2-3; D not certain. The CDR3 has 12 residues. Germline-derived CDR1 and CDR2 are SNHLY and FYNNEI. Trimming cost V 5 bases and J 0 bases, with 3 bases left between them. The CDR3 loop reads CASSYSTDTQYF. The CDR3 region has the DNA TGTGCCAGCAGTTATAGCACAGATACGCAGTATTTT.

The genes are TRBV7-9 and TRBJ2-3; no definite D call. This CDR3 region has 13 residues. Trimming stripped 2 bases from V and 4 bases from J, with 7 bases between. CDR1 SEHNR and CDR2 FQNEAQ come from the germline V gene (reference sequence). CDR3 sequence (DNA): TGTGCCAGCAGCTTATACTTTCCAGATACGCAGTATTTT. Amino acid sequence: CASSLYFPDTQYF.

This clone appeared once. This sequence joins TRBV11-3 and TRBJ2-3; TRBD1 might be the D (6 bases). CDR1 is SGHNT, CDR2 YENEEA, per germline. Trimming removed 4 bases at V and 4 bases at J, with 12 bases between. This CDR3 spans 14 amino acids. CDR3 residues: CASSSQGISDTQYF. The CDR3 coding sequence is TGTGCCAGCAGCTCCCAGGGGATCTCAGATACGCAGTATTTT.

This chain's CDR3 is CGAGFNYGYTF. In DNA form, the CDR3 reads TGTGGGGCAGGTTTTAACTATGGCTACACCTTC. The gene calls are TRBV6-6 and TRBJ1-2; no clear D. Germline lookup yields CDR1 MNHNY and CDR2 SVGAGI (reference sequence). This CDR3 has 11 amino acids.

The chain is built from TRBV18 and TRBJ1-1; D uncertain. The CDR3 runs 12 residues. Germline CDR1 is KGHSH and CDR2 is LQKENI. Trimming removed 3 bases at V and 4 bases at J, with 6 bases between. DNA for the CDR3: TGTGCCAGCTCACCTTCCCTCACTGAAGCTTTCTTT. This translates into CASSPSLTEAFF.

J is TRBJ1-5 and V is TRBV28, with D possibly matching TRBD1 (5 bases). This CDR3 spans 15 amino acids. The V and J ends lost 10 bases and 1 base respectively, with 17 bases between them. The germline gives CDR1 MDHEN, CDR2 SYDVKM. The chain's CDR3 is CAIRQSRWSNQPQHF. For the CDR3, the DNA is TGTGCCATCCGACAGAGCCGTTGGAGCAATCAGCCCCAGCATTTT.

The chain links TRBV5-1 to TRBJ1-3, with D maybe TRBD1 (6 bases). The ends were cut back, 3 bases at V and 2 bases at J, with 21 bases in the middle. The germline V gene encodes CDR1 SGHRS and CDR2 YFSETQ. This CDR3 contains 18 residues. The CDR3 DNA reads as TGCGCCAGCAGCTGGACCCCAGGGTCAGGGGAAGCTGGAAACACCATATATTTT. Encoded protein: CASSWTPGSGEAGNTIYF.